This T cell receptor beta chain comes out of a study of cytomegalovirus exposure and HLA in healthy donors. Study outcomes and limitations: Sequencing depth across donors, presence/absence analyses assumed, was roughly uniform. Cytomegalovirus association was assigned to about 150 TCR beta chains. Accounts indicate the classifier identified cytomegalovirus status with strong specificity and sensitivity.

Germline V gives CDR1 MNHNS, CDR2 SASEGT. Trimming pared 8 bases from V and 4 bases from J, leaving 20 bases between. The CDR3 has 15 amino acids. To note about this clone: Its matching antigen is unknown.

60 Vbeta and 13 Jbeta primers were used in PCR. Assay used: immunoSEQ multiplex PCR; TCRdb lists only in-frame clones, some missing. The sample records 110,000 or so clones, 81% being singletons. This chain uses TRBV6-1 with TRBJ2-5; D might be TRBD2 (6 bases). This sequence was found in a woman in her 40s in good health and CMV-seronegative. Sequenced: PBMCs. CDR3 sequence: CASEGIRRGAETQYF. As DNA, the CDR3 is TGTGCCAGCGAAGGGATACGGAGGGGCGCAGAGACCCAGTACTTC.